This TCR beta chain was captured by sequencing in a study of shared clonotypes between healthy human individuals. Study results and caveats: On the whole, naive subsets had larger estimated richness than memory subsets had. In having few donors, the study represented limited genetic and exposure-history diversity.

Several immunoSEQ plates held equal portions of the genomic DNA taken from each subset. Assay used: immunoSEQ multiplex PCR; TCRdb lists only in-frame clones, some missing. The table records 800,000 or so clones, around 96% of them present only once. As for this clone: No antigen is known for it.

Naive CD8 cells lacked CD45RO, underwent positive selection for CCR7 and left out terminally differentiated effector memory CD45RA+ cells. The CDR3 loop spans 15 amino acids. Germline loops: CDR1 SGDLS, CDR2 YYNGEE. Trimming shortened V by 3 bases and J by 0 bases, and 11 bases separated the two germline ends. This receptor was taken from a man in his thirties or forties in good health. The material sequenced was naive CD8+ T cells sorted from blood. The chain is built from TRBV9 and TRBJ2-3, with a weak D call TRBD1 (6 bases). CDR3 amino acids: CASSGGRHSTDTQYF. The CDR3 nucleotides read TGTGCCAGCAGCGGGGGGCGACATAGCACAGATACGCAGTATTTT.